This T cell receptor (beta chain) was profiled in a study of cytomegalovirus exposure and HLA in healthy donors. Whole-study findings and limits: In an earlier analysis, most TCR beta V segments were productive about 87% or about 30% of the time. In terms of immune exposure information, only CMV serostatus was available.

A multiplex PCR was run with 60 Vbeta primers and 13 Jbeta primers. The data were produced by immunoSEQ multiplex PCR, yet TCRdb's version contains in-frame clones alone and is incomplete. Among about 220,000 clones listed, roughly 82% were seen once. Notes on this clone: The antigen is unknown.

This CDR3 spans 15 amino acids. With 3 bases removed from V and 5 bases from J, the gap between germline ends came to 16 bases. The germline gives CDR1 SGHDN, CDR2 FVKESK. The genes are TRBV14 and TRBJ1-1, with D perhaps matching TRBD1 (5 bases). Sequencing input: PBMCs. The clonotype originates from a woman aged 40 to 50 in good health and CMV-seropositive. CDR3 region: CASSHQSGIGTEAFF. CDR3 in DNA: TGTGCCAGCAGCCATCAATCAGGGATTGGGACTGAAGCTTTCTTT.